This T cell receptor (beta chain) derives from a study of blood T cell repertoires in COVID-19. For the study at large: Samples of COVID-19 (acute and convalescent) were obtained from the United States, Italy and Spain. In each case, the material was cDNA or gDNA derived from T cells, B-cell-depleted T cells, or PBMCs.

V lost 4 bases, J lost 8 bases, and 7 bases stayed unmatched. In germline, CDR1 is SGHNT, CDR2 YYREEE (reference sequence). The CDR3 covers 13 residues. TCRdb's table, derived via immunoSEQ multiplex PCR, lists solely in-frame clones and lacks some. The table shows about 230,000 clones, with around 89% occurring only once. Participants came from under 30 US areas, aged about 18 to 95 years. The study assigned cohorts using participant-reported clinical history. The sequencing sample was made of PBMCs or T cells enriched from blood (not recorded which). The TCR sequence derives from a middle-aged woman with acute COVID-19. The genes are TRBV5-4 and TRBJ1-2; 8 bases match TRBD1. Here the CDR3 reads CASSPGQGTGYTF. The DNA of the CDR3 is TGTGCCAGCAGCCCAGGACAGGGAACGGGCTACACCTTC.